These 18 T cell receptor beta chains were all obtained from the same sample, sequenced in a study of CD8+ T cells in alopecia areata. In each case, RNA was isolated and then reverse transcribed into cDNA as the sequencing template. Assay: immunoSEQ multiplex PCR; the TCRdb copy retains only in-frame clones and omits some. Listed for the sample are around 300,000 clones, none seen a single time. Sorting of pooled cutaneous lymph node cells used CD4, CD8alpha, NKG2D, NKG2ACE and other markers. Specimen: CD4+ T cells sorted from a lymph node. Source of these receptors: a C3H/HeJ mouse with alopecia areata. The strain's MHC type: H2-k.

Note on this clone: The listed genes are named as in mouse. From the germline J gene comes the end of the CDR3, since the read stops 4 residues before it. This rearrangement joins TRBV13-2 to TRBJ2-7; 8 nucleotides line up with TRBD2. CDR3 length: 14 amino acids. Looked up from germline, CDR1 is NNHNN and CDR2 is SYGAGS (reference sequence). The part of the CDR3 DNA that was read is TGTGCCAGCGGTGAGGGGGGGGCAGGGCAT. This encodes CASGEGGAGH. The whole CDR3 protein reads CASGEGGAGHEQYF.

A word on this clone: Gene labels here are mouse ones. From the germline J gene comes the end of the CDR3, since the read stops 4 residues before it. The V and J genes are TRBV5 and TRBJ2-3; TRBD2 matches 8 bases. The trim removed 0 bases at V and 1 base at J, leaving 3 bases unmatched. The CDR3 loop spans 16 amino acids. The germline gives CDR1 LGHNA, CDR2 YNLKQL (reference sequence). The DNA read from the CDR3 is TGTGCCAGCAGCCAAGATGGGGGGGGCGGTGCAGAA. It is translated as CASSQDGGGGAE. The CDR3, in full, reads CASSQDGGGGAETLYF.

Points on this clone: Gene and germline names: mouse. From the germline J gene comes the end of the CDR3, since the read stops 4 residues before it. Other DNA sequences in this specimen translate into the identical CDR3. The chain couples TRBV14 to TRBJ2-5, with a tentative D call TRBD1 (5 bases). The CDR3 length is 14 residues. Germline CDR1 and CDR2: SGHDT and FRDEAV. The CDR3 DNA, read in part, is TGTGCCAGCAGTTCAGGGAGGCCTCGGGAC. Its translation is CASSSGRPRD. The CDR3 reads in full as CASSSGRPRDTQYF.

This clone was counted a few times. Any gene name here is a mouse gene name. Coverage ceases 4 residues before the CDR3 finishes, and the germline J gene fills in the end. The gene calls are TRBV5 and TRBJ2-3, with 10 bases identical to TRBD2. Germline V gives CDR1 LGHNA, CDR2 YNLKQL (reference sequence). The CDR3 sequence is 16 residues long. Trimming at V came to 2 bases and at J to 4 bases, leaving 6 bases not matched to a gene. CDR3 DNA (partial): TGTGCCAGCAGCCAAATAGCGACTGGGGGGACAGAA. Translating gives CASSQIATGGTE. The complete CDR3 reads CASSQIATGGTETLYF.

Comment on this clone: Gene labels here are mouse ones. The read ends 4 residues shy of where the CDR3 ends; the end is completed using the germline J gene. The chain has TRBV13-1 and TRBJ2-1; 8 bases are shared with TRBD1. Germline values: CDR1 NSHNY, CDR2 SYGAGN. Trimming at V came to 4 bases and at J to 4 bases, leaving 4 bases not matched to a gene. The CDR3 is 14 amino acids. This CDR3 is CASSPTGEYAEQFF. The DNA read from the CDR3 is TGTGCCAGCAGTCCGACAGGGGAGTATGCT.

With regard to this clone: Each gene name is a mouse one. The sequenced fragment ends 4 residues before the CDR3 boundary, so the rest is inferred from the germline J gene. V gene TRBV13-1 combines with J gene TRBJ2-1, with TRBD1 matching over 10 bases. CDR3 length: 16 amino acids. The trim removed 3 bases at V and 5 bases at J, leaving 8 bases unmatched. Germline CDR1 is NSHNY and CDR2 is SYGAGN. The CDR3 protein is CASSGRGTGANAEQFF. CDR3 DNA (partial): TGTGCCAGCAGTGGGCGGGGGACAGGGGCGAATGCT.

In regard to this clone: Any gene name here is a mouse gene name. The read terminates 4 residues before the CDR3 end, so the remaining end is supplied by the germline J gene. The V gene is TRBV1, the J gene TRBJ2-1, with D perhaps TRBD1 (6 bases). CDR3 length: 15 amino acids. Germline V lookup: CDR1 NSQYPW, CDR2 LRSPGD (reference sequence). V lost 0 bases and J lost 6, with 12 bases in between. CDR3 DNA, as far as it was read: TGCACCTGCAGTGCAGAAGCGGCAGGGGTTGCT. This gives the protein CTCSAEAAGVA. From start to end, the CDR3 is CTCSAEAAGVAEQFF.

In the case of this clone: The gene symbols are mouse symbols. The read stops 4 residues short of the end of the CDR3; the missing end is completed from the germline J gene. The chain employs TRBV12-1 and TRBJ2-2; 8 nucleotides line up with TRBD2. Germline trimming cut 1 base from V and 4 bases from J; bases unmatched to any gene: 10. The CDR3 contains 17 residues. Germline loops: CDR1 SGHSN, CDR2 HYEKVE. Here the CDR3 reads CASSLPLGGRGTGQLYF. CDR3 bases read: TGTGCCAGCTCTCTACCTCTGGGGGGCAGGGGCACCGGG.

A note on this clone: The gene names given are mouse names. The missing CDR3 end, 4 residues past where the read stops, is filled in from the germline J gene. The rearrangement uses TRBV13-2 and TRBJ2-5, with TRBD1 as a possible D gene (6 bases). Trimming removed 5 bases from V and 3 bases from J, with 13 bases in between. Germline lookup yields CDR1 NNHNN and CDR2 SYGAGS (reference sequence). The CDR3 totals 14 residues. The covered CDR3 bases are TGTGCCAGCGGCGCAACAGGGAATCAAGAC. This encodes CASGATGNQD. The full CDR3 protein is CASGATGNQDTQYF.

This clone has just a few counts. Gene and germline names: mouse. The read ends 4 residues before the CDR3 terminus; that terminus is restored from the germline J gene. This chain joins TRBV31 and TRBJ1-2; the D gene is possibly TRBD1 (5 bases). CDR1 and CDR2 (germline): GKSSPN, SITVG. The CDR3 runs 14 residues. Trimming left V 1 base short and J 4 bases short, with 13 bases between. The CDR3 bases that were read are TGTGCCTGGAGTCGGGCAGGGAGGGCCTCC. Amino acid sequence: CAWSRAGRAS. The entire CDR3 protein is CAWSRAGRASDYTF. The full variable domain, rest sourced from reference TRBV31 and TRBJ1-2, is AQTIHQWPVAEIKAVGSPLSLGCTIKGKSSPNLYWYWQATGGTLQQLFYSITVGQVESVVQLNLSASRPKDDQFILSTEKLLLSHSGFYLCAWSRAGRASDYTFGSGTRLLVI.

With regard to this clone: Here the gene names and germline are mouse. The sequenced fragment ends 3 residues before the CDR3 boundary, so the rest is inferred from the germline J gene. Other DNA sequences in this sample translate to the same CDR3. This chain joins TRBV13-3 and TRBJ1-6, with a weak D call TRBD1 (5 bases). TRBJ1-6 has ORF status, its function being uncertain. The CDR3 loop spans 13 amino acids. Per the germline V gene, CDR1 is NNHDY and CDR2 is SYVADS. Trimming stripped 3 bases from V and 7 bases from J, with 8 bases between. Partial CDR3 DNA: TGTGCCAGCAGTGGGACAACCAATTCGCCC. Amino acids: CASSGTTNSP. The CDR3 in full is CASSGTTNSPLYF.

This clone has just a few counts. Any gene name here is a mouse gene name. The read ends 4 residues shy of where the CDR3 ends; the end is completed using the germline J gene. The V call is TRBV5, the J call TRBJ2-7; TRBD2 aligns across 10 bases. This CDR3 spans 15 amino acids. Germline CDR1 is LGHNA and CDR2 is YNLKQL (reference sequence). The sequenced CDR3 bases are TGTGCCAGCAGCCAAGATGAGGACTGGGGGTAT. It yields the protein CASSQDEDWGY. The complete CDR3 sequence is CASSQDEDWGYEQYF.

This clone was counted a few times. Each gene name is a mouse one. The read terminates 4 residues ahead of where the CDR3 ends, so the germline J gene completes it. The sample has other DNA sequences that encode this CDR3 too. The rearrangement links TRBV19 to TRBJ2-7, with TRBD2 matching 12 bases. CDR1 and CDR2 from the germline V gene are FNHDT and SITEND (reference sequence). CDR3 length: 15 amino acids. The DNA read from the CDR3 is TGTGCCAGCAGTATAACCGGGACTGGGGGGTAT. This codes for CASSITGTGGY. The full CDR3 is CASSITGTGGYEQYF.

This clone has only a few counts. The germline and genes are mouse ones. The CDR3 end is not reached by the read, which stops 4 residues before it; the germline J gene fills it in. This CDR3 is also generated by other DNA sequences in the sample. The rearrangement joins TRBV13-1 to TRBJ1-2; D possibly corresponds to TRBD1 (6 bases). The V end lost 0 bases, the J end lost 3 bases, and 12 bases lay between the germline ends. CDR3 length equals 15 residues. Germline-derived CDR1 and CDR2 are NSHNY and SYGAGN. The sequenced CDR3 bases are TGTGCCAGCAGTGATGCGGCCAGGGGAGACTCC. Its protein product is CASSDAARGDS. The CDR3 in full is CASSDAARGDSDYTF.

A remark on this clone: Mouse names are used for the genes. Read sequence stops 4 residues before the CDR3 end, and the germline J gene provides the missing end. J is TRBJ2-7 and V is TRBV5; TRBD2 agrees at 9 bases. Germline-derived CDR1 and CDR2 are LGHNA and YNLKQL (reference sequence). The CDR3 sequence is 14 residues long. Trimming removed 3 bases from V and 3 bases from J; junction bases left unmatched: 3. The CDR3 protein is CASSHDWGLYEQYF. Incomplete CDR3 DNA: TGTGCCAGCAGCCATGACTGGGGGCTCTAT.

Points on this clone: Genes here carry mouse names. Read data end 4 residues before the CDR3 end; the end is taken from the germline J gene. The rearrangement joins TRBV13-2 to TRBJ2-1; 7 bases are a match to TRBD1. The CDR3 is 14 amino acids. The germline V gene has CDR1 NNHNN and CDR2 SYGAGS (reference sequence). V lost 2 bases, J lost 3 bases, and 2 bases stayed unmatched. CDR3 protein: CASGDRGTYAEQFF. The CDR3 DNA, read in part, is TGTGCCAGCGGTGACAGGGGGACCTATGCT.

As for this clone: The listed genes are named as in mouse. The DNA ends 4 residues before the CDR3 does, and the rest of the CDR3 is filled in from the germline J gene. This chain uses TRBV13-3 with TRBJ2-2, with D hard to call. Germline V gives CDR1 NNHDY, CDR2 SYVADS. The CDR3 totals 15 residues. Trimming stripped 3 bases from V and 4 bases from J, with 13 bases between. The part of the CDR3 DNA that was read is TGTGCCAGCAGTGGAAGACAAGGCGCCACCGGG. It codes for CASSGRQGATG. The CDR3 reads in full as CASSGRQGATGQLYF.

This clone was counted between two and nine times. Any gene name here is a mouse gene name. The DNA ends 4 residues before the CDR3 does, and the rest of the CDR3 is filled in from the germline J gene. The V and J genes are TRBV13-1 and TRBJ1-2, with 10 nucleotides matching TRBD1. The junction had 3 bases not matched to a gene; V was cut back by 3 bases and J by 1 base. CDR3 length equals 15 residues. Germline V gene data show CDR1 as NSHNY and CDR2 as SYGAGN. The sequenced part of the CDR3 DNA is TGTGCCAGCAGTGGGGGACAGGGGAGAAACTCC. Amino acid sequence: CASSGGQGRNS. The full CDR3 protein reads CASSGGQGRNSDYTF.